The 15 T cell receptor beta chains given below trace back to one sample, sequenced in a study of blood T cell repertoires in COVID-19. Sequencing used immunoSEQ multiplex PCR; TCRdb keeps in-frame clones, though not all of them. This sample has roughly 180,000 clones, with about 70% found just once. Sequencing input: peripheral blood. These receptors originate from a woman between 45 and 60 years old with active or convalescent COVID-19.

The rearrangement joins TRBV19 to TRBJ2-2, with D perhaps TRBD1 (6 bases). The V end was cut by 3 bases, the J end by 1 base, with 6 bases between. Germline values: CDR1 LNHDA, CDR2 SQIVND (reference sequence). CDR3 size: 14 residues. The CDR3 is CASSMGQNTGELFF. The CDR3 DNA reads as TGTGCCAGTAGTATGGGACAGAACACCGGGGAGCTGTTTTTT.

The J gene is TRBJ2-5, the V gene TRBV11-2; D possibly corresponds to TRBD2 (5 bases). This CDR3 contains 15 residues. CDR1 is SGHAT, CDR2 FQNNGV, per germline. V lost 1 base to trimming and J lost 4 bases, with 13 bases between them. The CDR3 bases are TGTGCCAGCAGCTTAGCGGGAAACGTTTTAGAGACCCAGTACTTC. This gives the protein CASSLAGNVLETQYF.

This chain links TRBV6-1 with TRBJ2-3; TRBD1 might be the D (5 bases). There are 14 residues in the CDR3. Trimming pared 2 bases from V and 1 base from J, leaving 7 bases between. The germline gives CDR1 MNHNS, CDR2 SASEGT. CDR3 bases: TGTGCCAGCAGTGAATTCAGGGGCACAGATACGCAGTATTTT. It translates to CASSEFRGTDTQYF.

J is TRBJ2-7 and V is TRBV19; 7 nucleotides align to TRBD2. The ends lost 1 base at V and 2 bases at J; junction bases unmatched: 5. The germline CDR1 and CDR2 sequences are LNHDA and SQIVND (reference sequence). This CDR3 region has 15 residues. CDR3 sequence reads: CASSIALGTTYEQYF. CDR3 in DNA: TGTGCCAGTAGTATAGCTCTAGGGACTACCTACGAGCAGTACTTC.

The chain joins TRBV14 to TRBJ1-1; TRBD1 might be the D (5 bases). The germline gives CDR1 SGHDN, CDR2 FVKESK. The CDR3 extends over 14 amino acids. V lost 1 base to trimming and J lost 6 bases, with 12 bases between them. The CDR3 nucleotides read TGTGCCAGCAGCCAAGGGGGCAGGGTCCCTGAAGCTTTCTTT. Encoded protein: CASSQGGRVPEAFF.

V and J are TRBV3-1 (or the pseudogene TRBV3-2) and TRBJ2-2; D is possibly TRBD2 (6 bases). CDR3 length: 15 residues. Trimming stripped 7 bases from V and 0 bases from J, with 12 bases between. CDR1 LGHDT and CDR2 YNNKEL come from the germline V gene (reference sequence). The CDR3 region is CASTRAGSNTGELFF. The CDR3 nucleotides are TGTGCCAGCACCAGGGCGGGATCGAACACCGGGGAGCTGTTTTTT.

The CDR3 here is CASSYGLAGGGPPGDTQYF. The CDR3 DNA is TGTGCCAGCAGTTATGGACTAGCGGGAGGGGGACCACCAGGAGATACGCAGTATTTT. This chain uses TRBV28 with TRBJ2-3; 15 nucleotides line up with TRBD2. The trim removed 4 bases at V and 5 bases at J, leaving 13 bases unmatched. Germline V lookup: CDR1 MDHEN, CDR2 SYDVKM. CDR3 length equals 19 residues.

The CDR3 loop is CASSSNGGQLHQPQHF. The CDR3 DNA sequence: TGTGCCAGCAGTTCCAATGGGGGACAGTTACATCAGCCCCAGCATTTT. V is TRBV6-2 or TRBV6-3 and J is TRBJ1-5; 7 bases fit TRBD1. This CDR3 has 16 residues. V shed 4 bases, J shed 5 bases, and the junction held 11 bases outside the gene matches. Per germline, CDR1 MNHEY and CDR2 SVGEGT.

This clone appeared once. The chain employs TRBV4-2 and TRBJ2-3, with TRBD2 identical over 13 bases. The germline CDR1 and CDR2 sequences are LGHNA and YNFKEQ. The CDR3 has 18 residues. V lost 0 bases and J lost 4; bases outside the gene matches: 7. Written as DNA, the CDR3 is TGTGCCAGCAGCCAAGATCTTACTAGCGGGGGGGCTCCAGATACGCAGTATTTT. Protein sequence: CASSQDLTSGGAPDTQYF.

The genes are TRBV5-1 and TRBJ2-1, with TRBD2 as a possible D gene (6 bases). CDR3 length: 16 residues. Germline CDR1 is SGHRS and CDR2 is YFSETQ. Trimming stripped 0 bases from V and 8 bases from J, with 18 bases between. CDR3 region: CASSLEGTQLGDEQFF. CDR3 bases: TGCGCCAGCAGCTTGGAGGGGACTCAACTGGGGGATGAGCAGTTCTTC.

The rearrangement uses TRBV19 and TRBJ2-1, with D hard to call. Germline values: CDR1 LNHDA, CDR2 SQIVND (reference sequence). Trimming cost V 5 bases and J 8 bases, with 22 bases left between them. This CDR3 spans 16 amino acids. The CDR3 region has the DNA TGTGCCAGTAGTCCCCCCCTGACACGGTCGCGCGATGAGCAGTTCTTC. Its translation: CASSPPLTRSRDEQFF.

The chain links TRBV7-2 to TRBJ1-5, with D perhaps TRBD1 (6 bases). Trimming stripped 1 base from V and 0 bases from J, with 7 bases between. The CDR3 is made up of 15 amino acids. CDR1 and CDR2 (germline): SGHTA, FQGNSA. The CDR3, as DNA: TGTGCCAGCAGCTTAGACAGGGCTAGCAATCAGCCCCAGCATTTT. Encoded protein: CASSLDRASNQPQHF.

The chain is built from TRBV3-1 (or the pseudogene TRBV3-2) and TRBJ2-7; possibly TRBD2 for D (5 bases). The germline V and J ends were trimmed by 3 bases and 2 bases, with 8 bases remaining between them. CDR3 size: 13 residues. Germline CDR1 is LGHDT and CDR2 is YNNKEL (reference sequence). The CDR3 sequence: CASSQSGPYEQYF. CDR3 in DNA: TGTGCCAGCAGCCAGAGCGGTCCCTACGAGCAGTACTTC.

The J gene is TRBJ1-5, the V gene TRBV6-5, with TRBD1 matching over 8 bases. The CDR3 spans 15 residues. Losses at the gene ends were 5 bases for V and 0 bases for J; bases not matched to a gene: 3. From germline, CDR1 is MNHEY and CDR2 SVGAGI. Here the CDR3 reads CASSRQGHSNQPQHF. The CDR3 bases are TGTGCCAGCAGTAGACAGGGGCATAGCAATCAGCCCCAGCATTTT.

This chain links TRBV6-6 with TRBJ2-7, with TRBD1 as a possible D gene (5 bases). Germline V gene data show CDR1 as MNHNY and CDR2 as SVGAGI (reference sequence). CDR3 size: 14 residues. The V gene lost 6 bases and the J gene lost 5 bases, with 17 bases spanning the gap. CDR3 DNA sequence: TGTGCCAGCAGCCACGTAGGGGATGGTGACGAGCAGTACTTC. Its translation is CASSHVGDGDEQYF.